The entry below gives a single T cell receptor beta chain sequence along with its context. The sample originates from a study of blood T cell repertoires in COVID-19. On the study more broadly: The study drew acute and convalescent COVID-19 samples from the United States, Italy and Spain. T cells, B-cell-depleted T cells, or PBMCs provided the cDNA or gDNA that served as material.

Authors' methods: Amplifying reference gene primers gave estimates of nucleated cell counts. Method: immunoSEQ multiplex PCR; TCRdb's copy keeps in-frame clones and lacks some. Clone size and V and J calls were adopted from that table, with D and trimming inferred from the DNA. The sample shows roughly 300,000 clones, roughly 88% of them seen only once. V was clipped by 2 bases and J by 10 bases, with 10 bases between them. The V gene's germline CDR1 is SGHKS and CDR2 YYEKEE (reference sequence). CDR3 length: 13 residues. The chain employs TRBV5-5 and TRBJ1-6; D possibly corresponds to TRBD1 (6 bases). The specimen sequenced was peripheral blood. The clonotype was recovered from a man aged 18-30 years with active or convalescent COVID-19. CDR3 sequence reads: CASSFQGHSPLHF. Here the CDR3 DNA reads TGTGCCAGCAGCTTTCAGGGGCACTCACCCCTCCACTTT. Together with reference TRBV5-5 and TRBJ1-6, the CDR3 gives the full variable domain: DAGVTQSPTHLIKTRGQQVTLRCSPISGHKSVSWYQQVLGQGPQFIFQYYEKEERGRGNFPDRFSARQFPNYSSELNVNALLLGDSALYLCASSFQGHSPLHFGNGTRLTVT.